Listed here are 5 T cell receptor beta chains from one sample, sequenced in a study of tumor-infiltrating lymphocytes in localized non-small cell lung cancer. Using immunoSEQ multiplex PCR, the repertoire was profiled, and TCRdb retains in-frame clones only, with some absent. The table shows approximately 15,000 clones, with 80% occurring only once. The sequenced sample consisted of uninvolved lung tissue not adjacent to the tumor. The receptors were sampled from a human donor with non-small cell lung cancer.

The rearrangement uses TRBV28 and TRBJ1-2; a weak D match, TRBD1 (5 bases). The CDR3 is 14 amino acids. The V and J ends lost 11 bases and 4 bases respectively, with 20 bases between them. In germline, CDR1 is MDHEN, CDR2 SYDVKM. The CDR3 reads CAGSSGGEGYGYTF. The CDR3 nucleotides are TGTGCCGGAAGTTCCGGGGGGGAAGGCTATGGCTACACCTTC.

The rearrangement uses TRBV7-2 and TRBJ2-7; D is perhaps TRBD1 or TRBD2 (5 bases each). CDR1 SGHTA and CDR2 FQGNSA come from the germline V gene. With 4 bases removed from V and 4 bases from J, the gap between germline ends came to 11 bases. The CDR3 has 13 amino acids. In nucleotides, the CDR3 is TGTGCCAGCAGCTCCAGGGACGGATACGAGCAGTACTTC. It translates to CASSSRDGYEQYF.

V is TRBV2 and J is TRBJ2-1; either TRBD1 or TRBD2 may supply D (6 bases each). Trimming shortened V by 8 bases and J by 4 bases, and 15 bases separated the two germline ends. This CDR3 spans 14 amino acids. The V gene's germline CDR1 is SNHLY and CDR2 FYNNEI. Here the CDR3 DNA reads TGTGCCAGCCGTGGAACAGGGAGGTACAATGAGCAGTTCTTC. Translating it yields CASRGTGRYNEQFF.

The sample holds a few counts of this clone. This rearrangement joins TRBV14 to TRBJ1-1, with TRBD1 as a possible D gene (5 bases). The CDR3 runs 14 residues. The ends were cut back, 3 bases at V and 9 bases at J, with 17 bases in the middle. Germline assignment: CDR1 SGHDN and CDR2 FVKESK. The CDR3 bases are TGTGCCAGCAGCCAGAGTAACCGGGGGACCAAAGCTTTCTTT. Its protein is CASSQSNRGTKAFF.

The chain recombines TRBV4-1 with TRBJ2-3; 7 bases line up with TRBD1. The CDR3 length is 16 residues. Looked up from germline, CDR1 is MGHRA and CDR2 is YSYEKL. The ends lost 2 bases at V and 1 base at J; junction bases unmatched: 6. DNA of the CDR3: TGCGCCAGCAGCCAAATCGAAGGGGGCGGCACAGATACGCAGTATTTT. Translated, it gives CASSQIEGGGTDTQYF.